These 14 T cell receptor beta chains share one sample of origin, sequenced in a study of shared clonotypes between healthy human individuals (dated by TCRdb to 2018 to 2021). Libraries were made using the immunoSEQ multiplex PCR assay. As stored in TCRdb, this immuneACCESS dataset retains in-frame rearrangements with V and J assigned. A fraction of the clones does not appear; measured against another copy, unresolved V genes explain less than half of the discrepancy, and the remainder lacks a known reason. This sample gives 1.5 million to 1.9 million clones in total; around 98% of them show up just once. 0.45% of the sample goes to the ten largest clones. The sequencing input was naive CD4+ T cells sorted from blood. Taken with the paper, the label for cell subset or site translates to: CD45RA+ positively selected. The receptors derive from a man between 25 and 39 years old in good health.

V and J are TRBV5-4 and TRBJ2-1; D is possibly TRBD2 (5 bases). Germline CDR1 and CDR2: SGHNT and YYREEE (reference sequence). The CDR3 covers 13 residues. V lost 4 bases and J 10 bases, leaving 15 bases between the germline ends. Here the CDR3 DNA reads TGTGCCAGCAGCCTCGATCAAGGCGGGGAGCAGTTCTTC. Amino acid sequence: CASSLDQGGEQFF.

The J gene is TRBJ2-7, the V gene TRBV18; TRBD2 is a possible D gene (5 bases). CDR3 length: 12 residues. Germline CDR1 KGHSH, CDR2 LQKENI. V was pared by 6 bases and J by 5 bases, with 11 bases between. The CDR3, as DNA: TGTGCCAGCTCCCGCGACTACGACGAGCAGTACTTC. Protein product: CASSRDYDEQYF. Based on the CDR3 plus reference TRBV18 and TRBJ2-7, the full variable domain is NAGVMQNPRHLVRRRGQEARLRCSPMKGHSHVYWYRQLPEEGLKFMVYLQKENIIDESGMPKERFSAEFPKEGPSILRIQQVVRGDSAAYFCASSRDYDEQYFGPGTRLTVT.

As concerns this clone: The same CDR3 arises from other DNA sequences in this sample as well. The chain carries TRBV9 and TRBJ2-7; 7 nucleotides agree with TRBD2. The CDR3 spans 14 residues. CDR1 is SGDLS and CDR2 is YYNGEE in the germline V gene. Unmatched junction bases numbered 5, after V lost 0 bases and J lost 5 bases. CDR3 region: CASSVGAGIHEQYF. The CDR3, as DNA: TGTGCCAGCAGCGTAGGAGCGGGAATCCACGAGCAGTACTTC.

The V call is TRBV7-2, the J call TRBJ2-7, with TRBD2 matching 11 bases. Germline CDR1 and CDR2: SGHTA and FQGNSA. The CDR3 is made up of 17 amino acids. Trimming at V came to 1 base and at J to 5 bases, leaving 10 bases not matched to a gene. The CDR3: CASSLGGSGRASNEQYF. CDR3 nucleotides: TGTGCCAGCAGCTTAGGTGGTAGCGGGAGGGCCTCGAACGAGCAGTACTTC. The complete variable domain, with remaining parts taken from reference TRBV7-2 and TRBJ2-7, reads GAGVSQSPSNKVTEKGKDVELRCDPISGHTALYWYRQSLGQGLEFLIYFQGNSAPDKSGLPSDRFSAERTGGSVSTLTIQRTQQEDSAVYLCASSLGGSGRASNEQYFGPGTRLTVT.

The chain joins TRBV10-1 to TRBJ2-7; 8 nucleotides align to TRBD2. The V segment lost 2 bases and the J segment 3 bases; nucleotides outside the gene matches: 6. CDR3 length equals 15 residues. Looked up from germline, CDR1 is WNHNN and CDR2 is SYGVQD (reference sequence). The CDR3 loop is CASSEKPAGVYEQYF. The CDR3 nucleotides read TGCGCCAGCAGTGAGAAGCCAGCGGGAGTCTACGAGCAGTACTTC.

This chain links TRBV6-5 with TRBJ1-2; tentative D call: TRBD1 (5 bases). V was trimmed by 2 bases and J by 6 bases, leaving 10 bases between them. The CDR3 consists of 13 residues. Germline CDR1 reads MNHEY; CDR2 reads SVGAGI. CDR3 protein: CASSYGADDGYTF. In DNA form, the CDR3 reads TGTGCCAGCAGTTACGGGGCTGACGATGGCTACACCTTC.

The V gene is TRBV30, the J gene TRBJ2-2; D may correspond to TRBD1 or TRBD2 (6 bases each). This CDR3 region has 12 residues. V was trimmed by 4 bases and J by 7 bases, leaving 10 bases between them. In germline, CDR1 is GTSNPN, CDR2 SVGIG (reference sequence). CDR3 sequence (DNA): TGTGCCTGGACAAGGGGGGTCGGGGAGCTGTTTTTT. Amino acids: CAWTRGVGELFF.

A single count supports this clone. This chain joins TRBV5-5 and TRBJ2-7, with D possibly being TRBD1 or TRBD2 (5 bases each). Germline V gene lookup returns CDR1 SGHKS and CDR2 YYEKEE (reference sequence). The CDR3 is 15 residues long. Trimming removed 1 base from V and 1 base from J, with 12 bases in between. CDR3 DNA: TGTGCCAGCAGCTTGTTGGAGGACAATTCCTACGAGCAGTACTTC. Protein sequence: CASSLLEDNSYEQYF.

This chain links TRBV5-1 with TRBJ2-1; D unresolved. This CDR3 contains 16 residues. Germline V CDR1 and CDR2: SGHRS, YFSETQ. The ends were cut back, 2 bases at V and 1 base at J, with 13 bases in the middle. CDR3 DNA sequence: TGCGCCAGCAGCTTTCTAAGCTCCCAATCCTACAATGAGCAGTTCTTC. Its protein is CASSFLSSQSYNEQFF.

The chain couples TRBV4-3 to TRBJ2-5; 7 bases line up with TRBD1. V lost 8 bases, J lost 10 bases, and 19 bases stayed unmatched. CDR3 length: 15 amino acids. Germline V gene lookup returns CDR1 LGHNA and CDR2 YSLEER. For the CDR3, the DNA is TGCGCCAGCGGCCCCGGCCCGGGACAGTATAGTGACCAGTACTTC. The encoded protein is CASGPGPGQYSDQYF.

The table lists this clone with a count of one. V and J are TRBV25-1 and TRBJ2-3; D ambiguous. The CDR3 runs 10 residues. V shed 8 bases and J shed 5 bases, with 5 bases lying between them. The germline gives CDR1 MGHDK, CDR2 SYGVNS. The CDR3 DNA reads TGTGCCAGCCGCAGAGATACGCAGTATTTT. This gives the protein CASRRDTQYF. The variable domain in full, with the rest retrieved from reference TRBV25-1 and TRBJ2-3, is EADIYQTPRYLVIGTGKKITLECSQTMGHDKMYWYQQDPGMELHLIHYSYGVNSTEKGDLSSESTVSRIRTEHFPLTLESARPSHTSQYLCASRRDTQYFGPGTRLTVL.

This sequence joins TRBV2 and TRBJ2-5; no definite D call. Germline V gene sequence: CDR1 SNHLY, CDR2 FYNNEI. This CDR3 has 14 residues. V was clipped by 1 base and J by 2 bases, with 8 bases between them. The CDR3 DNA follows: TGTGCCAGCAGTGAAGACCTGGCGCAAGAGACCCAGTACTTC. Translation: CASSEDLAQETQYF.

The chain carries TRBV28 and TRBJ2-3; either TRBD1 or TRBD2 may supply D (5 bases each). Germline CDR1 and CDR2: MDHEN and SYDVKM. Trimming removed 5 bases at V and 5 bases at J, with 11 bases between. The CDR3 is 13 residues long. The CDR3 reads CASSQPGRDTQYF. CDR3 nucleotides: TGTGCCAGCAGTCAGCCAGGGAGAGATACGCAGTATTTT.

CDR3 region: CSVTGGTGSYNEQFF. Written as DNA, the CDR3 is TGCAGCGTAACAGGGGGCACGGGGTCCTACAATGAGCAGTTCTTC. The chain carries TRBV29-1 and TRBJ2-1, with TRBD1 matching 9 bases. CDR3 length equals 15 residues. Germline V gives CDR1 SQVTM, CDR2 ANQGSEA. After removal of 6 bases from V and 1 base from J, the junction contained 7 bases not matched to a gene.